This T cell receptor beta chain was captured in a study of regulatory T cells in long-lasting Graves disease. Time point given: newly diagnosed GD, antithyroid drugs for less than 3 months. The TCR library was prepared using RNA isolated from PBMCs. CDR1 and CDR2 (germline): DFQATT, SNEGSKA (reference sequence). The CDR3 contains 13 residues. V lost 6 bases, J lost 6 bases, and 8 bases stayed unmatched. The sample holds many counts of this clonotype. Sequencing libraries for TCR beta were prepared with iRepertoire HTBI primers and Arm-PCR of CDR3 regions. TCRdb reprocessed the multiplex PCR reads with MiXCR, giving one entry per CDR3 protein. Of 500,000 or so distinct CDR3 sequences in the sample, 15% to 20% are singletons; the top ten hold 12%. This sample was shared with a second study, whose subject was T cells in Graves' hyperthyroidism and ophthalmopathy.

The chain carries TRBV20-1 and TRBJ2-7, with 10 nucleotides matching TRBD1. Sequenced material: peripheral blood mononuclear cells (PBMCs), taken at new diagnosis, from a patient treated with antithyroid drugs. This clonotype was obtained from a middle-aged man with Graves disease. Written as DNA, the CDR3 is TGCAGTGCCCCCAGACAGGGGGCCGGCGAGCAGTACTTC. This gives the protein CSAPRQGAGEQYF.